Each of the 10 T cell receptor beta chains below was sequenced from the same sample in a study of T cell changes during pregnancy in multiple sclerosis. Profiled with immunoSEQ multiplex PCR; TCRdb holds only in-frame clones, not every one. The top ten hold approximately 0.36% of the sample, which has fewer than 40,000 clones, 85% to 95% seen once. The sequencing here drew on CD4+ T cells from peripheral blood mononuclear cells, taken after pregnancy. The receptors come from a female donor in good health, enrolled as a control in a pregnancy study.

The CDR3 DNA reads TGCGCCAGCAGCACCGGAAGCGGGGGTAATTCACCCCTCCACTTT. It translates to CASSTGSGGNSPLHF. This chain uses TRBV5-1 with TRBJ1-6; a possible D gene is TRBD1 (5 bases). V lost 4 bases to trimming and J lost 6 bases, with 14 bases between them. This CDR3 comprises 15 residues. Germline V gives CDR1 SGHRS, CDR2 YFSETQ.

The chain couples TRBV5-1 to TRBJ2-1; a weak D match, TRBD2 (5 bases). CDR3 length: 16 residues. Per germline, CDR1 SGHRS and CDR2 YFSETQ. V was shortened by 4 bases and J by 0 bases, with 14 bases between the two germline ends. The CDR3 loop reads CASSRTAAYSYNEQFF. CDR3 bases: TGCGCCAGCAGCCGGACTGCGGCCTACTCCTACAATGAGCAGTTCTTC.

The J gene is TRBJ2-1, the V gene TRBV7-8; D is perhaps TRBD1 (6 bases). The CDR3 has 15 amino acids. V was shortened by 5 bases and J by 8 bases, with 19 bases between the two germline ends. Germline CDR1 reads SGHVS; CDR2 reads FQNEAQ. CDR3 DNA sequence: TGTGCCAGCAGCCCCCGAGGTGCAGGGGTCGATGAGCAGTTCTTC. Translation gives CASSPRGAGVDEQFF.

V is TRBV7-9 and J is TRBJ1-1; TRBD1 might be the D (5 bases). The CDR3 has 16 amino acids. Germline CDR1 is SEHNR and CDR2 is FQNEAQ (reference sequence). V lost 2 bases to trimming and J lost 1 base, with 14 bases between them. CDR3: CASSLSGGTTNTEAFF. The CDR3 DNA follows: TGTGCCAGCAGCTTATCGGGGGGGACTACGAACACTGAAGCTTTCTTT.

The V gene is TRBV6-5, the J gene TRBJ1-1; D is unclear. Deletions cut 2 bases from V and 1 base from J, with 11 bases between. From germline, CDR1 is MNHEY and CDR2 SVGAGI. The CDR3 length is 15 residues. CDR3 region: CASSYQASTNTEAFF. CDR3 DNA: TGTGCCAGCAGTTACCAGGCTTCGACGAACACTGAAGCTTTCTTT.

Details on this clone: The sample contains more than one DNA sequence encoding this CDR3. The rearrangement uses TRBV19 and TRBJ2-3; the D gene is possibly TRBD1 (5 bases). V lost 4 bases and J lost 6, with 11 bases in between. This CDR3 is 13 amino acids long. Germline values: CDR1 LNHDA, CDR2 SQIVND (reference sequence). The CDR3 protein is CASSTQGADTQYF. The DNA of the CDR3 is TGTGCCAGTAGTACGCAGGGCGCGGATACGCAGTATTTT.

The rearrangement uses TRBV20-1 and TRBJ2-1, with D maybe TRBD1 (6 bases). Germline V gene data show CDR1 as DFQATT and CDR2 as SNEGSKA (reference sequence). The length of the CDR3 is 10 residues. V was shortened by 1 base and J by 14 bases, with 9 bases between the two germline ends. This chain's CDR3 is CSARGRGEFF. The CDR3 coding sequence is TGCAGTGCTAGAGGCAGGGGCGAGTTCTTC.

This chain uses TRBV5-1 with TRBJ1-1; TRBD1 matches 9 bases. Trimming cost V 4 bases and J 4 bases; bases outside gene matches: 5. This CDR3 is 14 amino acids long. Germline loops: CDR1 SGHRS, CDR2 YFSETQ. Written as DNA, the CDR3 is TGCGCCAGCAGCAGGACAGGGGTTGTCACTGAAGCTTTCTTT. The encoded protein is CASSRTGVVTEAFF. The whole variable domain, remainder taken from reference TRBV5-1 and TRBJ1-1, is KAGVTQTPRYLIKTRGQQVTLSCSPISGHRSVSWYQQTPGQGLQFLFEYFSETQRNKGNFPGRFSGRQFSNSRSEMNVSTLELGDSALYLCASSRTGVVTEAFFGQGTRLTVV.

The chain links TRBV7-2 to TRBJ1-1, with D unclear. The length of the CDR3 is 14 residues. Germline CDR1 SGHTA, CDR2 FQGNSA. V was shortened by 5 bases and J by 4 bases, with 14 bases between the two germline ends. The CDR3 region has the DNA TGTGCCAGCAGCCCACCCCCGGGGTCCACTGAAGCTTTCTTT. Its protein product is CASSPPPGSTEAFF. Full variable domain (rest looked up from reference TRBV7-2 and TRBJ1-1): GAGVSQSPSNKVTEKGKDVELRCDPISGHTALYWYRQSLGQGLEFLIYFQGNSAPDKSGLPSDRFSAERTGGSVSTLTIQRTQQEDSAVYLCASSPPPGSTEAFFGQGTRLTVV.

CDR3 nucleotide sequence: TGTGCCAGCAGCCGGACAGGGAACAATCAGCCCCAGCATTTT. Amino acid sequence: CASSRTGNNQPQHF. The genes are TRBV6-5 and TRBJ1-5; 8 nucleotides match TRBD1. After removal of 6 bases from V and 3 bases from J, the junction contained 4 bases not matched to a gene. The CDR3 runs 14 residues. Germline V gene sequence: CDR1 MNHEY, CDR2 SVGAGI.